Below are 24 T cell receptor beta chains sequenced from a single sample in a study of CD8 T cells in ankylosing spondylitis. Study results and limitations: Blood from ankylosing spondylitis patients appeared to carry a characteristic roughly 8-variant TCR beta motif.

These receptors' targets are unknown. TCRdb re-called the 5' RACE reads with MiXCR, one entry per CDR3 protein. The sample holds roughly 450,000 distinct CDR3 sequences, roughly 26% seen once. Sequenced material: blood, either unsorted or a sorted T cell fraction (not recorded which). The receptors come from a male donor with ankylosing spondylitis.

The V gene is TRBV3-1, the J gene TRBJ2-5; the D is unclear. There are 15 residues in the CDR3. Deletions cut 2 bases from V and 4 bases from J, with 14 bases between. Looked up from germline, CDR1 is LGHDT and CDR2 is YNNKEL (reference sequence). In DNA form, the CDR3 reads TGTGCCAGCAGCCAAACGGTCGCTGTTCGAGAGACCCAGTACTTC. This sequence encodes CASSQTVAVRETQYF.

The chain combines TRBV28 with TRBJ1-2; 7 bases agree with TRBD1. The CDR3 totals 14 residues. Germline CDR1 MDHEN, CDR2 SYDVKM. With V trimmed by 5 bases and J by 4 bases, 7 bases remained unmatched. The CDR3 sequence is CASSLTGTAYGYTF. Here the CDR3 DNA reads TGTGCCAGCAGTCTAACCGGGACAGCCTATGGCTACACCTTC.

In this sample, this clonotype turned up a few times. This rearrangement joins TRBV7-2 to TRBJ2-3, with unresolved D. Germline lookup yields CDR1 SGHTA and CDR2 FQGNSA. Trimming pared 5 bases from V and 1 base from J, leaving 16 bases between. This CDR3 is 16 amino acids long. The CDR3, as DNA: TGTGCCAGCAGCCGCACGGGTGGGGTTGGCACAGATACGCAGTATTTT. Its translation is CASSRTGGVGTDTQYF.

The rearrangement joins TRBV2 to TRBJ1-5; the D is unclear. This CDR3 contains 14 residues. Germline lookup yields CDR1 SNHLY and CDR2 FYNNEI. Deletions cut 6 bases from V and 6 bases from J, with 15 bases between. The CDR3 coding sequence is TGTGCCAGCAGCTCGTTAGGGTCGGCTCAGCCCCAGCATTTT. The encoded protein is CASSSLGSAQPQHF. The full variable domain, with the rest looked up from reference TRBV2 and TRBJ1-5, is EPEVTQTPSHQVTQMGQEVILRCVPISNHLYFYWYRQILGQKVEFLVSFYNNEISEKSEIFDDQFSVERPDGSNFTLKIRSTKLEDSAMYFCASSSLGSAQPQHFGDGTRLSIL.

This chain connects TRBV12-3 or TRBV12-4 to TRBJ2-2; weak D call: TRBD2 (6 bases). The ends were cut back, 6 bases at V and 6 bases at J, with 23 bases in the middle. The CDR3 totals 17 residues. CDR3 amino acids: CASSRAGGRQGPGELFF. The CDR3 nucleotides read TGTGCCAGCAGCCGCGCCGGAGGGAGGCAGGGTCCCGGGGAGCTGTTTTTT.

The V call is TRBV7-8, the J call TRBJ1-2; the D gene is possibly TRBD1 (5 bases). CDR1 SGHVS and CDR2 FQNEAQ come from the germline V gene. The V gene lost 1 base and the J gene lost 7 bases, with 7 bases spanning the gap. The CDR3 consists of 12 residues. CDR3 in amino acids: CASSLGQFGYTF. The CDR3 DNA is TGTGCCAGCAGCTTAGGACAGTTTGGCTACACCTTC. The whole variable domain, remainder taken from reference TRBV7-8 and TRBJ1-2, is GAGVSQSPRYKVAKRGQDVALRCDPISGHVSLFWYQQALGQGPEFLTYFQNEAQLDKSGLPSDRFFAERPEGSVSTLKIQRTQQEDSAVYLCASSLGQFGYTFGSGTRLTVV.

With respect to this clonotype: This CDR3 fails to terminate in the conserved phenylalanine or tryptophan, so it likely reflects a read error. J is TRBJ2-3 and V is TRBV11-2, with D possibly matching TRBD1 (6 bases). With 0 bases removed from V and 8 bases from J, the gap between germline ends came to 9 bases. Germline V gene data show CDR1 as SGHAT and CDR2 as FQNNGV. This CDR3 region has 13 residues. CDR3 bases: TGTGCCAGCAGCTTAGAGGGGGCAGGTACGCAGTATTCT. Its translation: CASSLEGAGTQYS.

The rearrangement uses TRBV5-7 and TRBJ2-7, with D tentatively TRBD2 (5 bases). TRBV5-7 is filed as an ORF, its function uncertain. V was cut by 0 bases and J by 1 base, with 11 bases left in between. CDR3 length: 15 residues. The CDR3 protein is CASSLGVAWSYEQYV. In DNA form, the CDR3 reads TGTGCCAGCAGCTTGGGGGTAGCGTGGTCCTACGAGCAGTACGTC.

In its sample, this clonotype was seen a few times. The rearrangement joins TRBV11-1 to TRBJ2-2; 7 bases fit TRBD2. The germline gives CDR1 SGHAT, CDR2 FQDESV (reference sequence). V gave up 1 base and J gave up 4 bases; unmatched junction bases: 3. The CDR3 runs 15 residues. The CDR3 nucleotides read TGTGCCAGCAGCTTAGGGGGACTACGCACCGGGGAGCTGTTTTTT. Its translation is CASSLGGLRTGELFF. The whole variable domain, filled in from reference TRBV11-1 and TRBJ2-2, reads EAEVAQSPRYKITEKSQAVAFWCDPISGHATLYWYRQILGQGPELLVQFQDESVVDDSQLPKDRFSAERLKGVDSTLKIQPAELGDSAMYLCASSLGGLRTGELFFGEGSRLTVL.

This CDR3 is CASGPLLGGETQYF. CDR3 nucleotides: TGTGCCAGCGGACCTTTACTGGGCGGGGAGACCCAGTACTTC. The J gene is TRBJ2-5, the V gene TRBV5-5, with D perhaps matching TRBD2 (5 bases). Germline-derived CDR1 and CDR2 are SGHKS and YYEKEE (reference sequence). The V and J ends lost 7 bases and 5 bases respectively, with 18 bases between them. The CDR3 extends over 14 amino acids.

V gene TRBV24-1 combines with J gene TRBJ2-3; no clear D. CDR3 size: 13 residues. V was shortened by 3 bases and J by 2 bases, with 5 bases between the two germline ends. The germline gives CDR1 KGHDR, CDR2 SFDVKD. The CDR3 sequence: CATSDGNTDTQYF. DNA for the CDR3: TGTGCCACCAGTGATGGAAACACAGATACGCAGTATTTT.

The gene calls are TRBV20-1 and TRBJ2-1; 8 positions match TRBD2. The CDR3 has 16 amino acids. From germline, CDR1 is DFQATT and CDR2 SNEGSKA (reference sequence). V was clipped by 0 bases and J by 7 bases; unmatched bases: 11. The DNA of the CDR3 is TGCAGTGCTAGAGATCGGGAGCGGGAGTGGTCGAATGAGCAGTTCTTC. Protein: CSARDREREWSNEQFF.

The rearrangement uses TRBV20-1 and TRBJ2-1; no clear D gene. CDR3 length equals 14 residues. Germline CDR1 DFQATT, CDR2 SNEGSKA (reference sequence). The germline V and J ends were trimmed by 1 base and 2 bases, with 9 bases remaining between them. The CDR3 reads CSARGAGAYNEQFF. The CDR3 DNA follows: TGCAGTGCTAGAGGGGCAGGAGCCTACAATGAGCAGTTCTTC.

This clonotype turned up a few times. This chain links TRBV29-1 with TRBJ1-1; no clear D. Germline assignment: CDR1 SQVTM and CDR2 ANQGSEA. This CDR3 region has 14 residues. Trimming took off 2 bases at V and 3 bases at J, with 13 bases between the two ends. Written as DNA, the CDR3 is TGCAGCGTTGAAACGGGCAGAAGATACACTGAAGCTTTCTTT. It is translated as CSVETGRRYTEAFF.

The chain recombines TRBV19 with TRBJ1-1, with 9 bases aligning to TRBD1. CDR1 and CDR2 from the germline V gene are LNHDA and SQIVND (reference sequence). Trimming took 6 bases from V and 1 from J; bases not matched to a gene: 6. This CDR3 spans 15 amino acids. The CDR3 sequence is CASRGTGTENTEAFF. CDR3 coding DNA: TGTGCCAGTAGGGGGACAGGGACGGAGAACACTGAAGCTTTCTTT.

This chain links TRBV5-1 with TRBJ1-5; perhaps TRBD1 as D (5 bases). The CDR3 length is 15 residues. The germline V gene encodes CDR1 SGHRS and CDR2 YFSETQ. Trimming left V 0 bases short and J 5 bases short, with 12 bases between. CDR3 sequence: CASSLEGTAYQPQHF. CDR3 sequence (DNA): TGCGCCAGCAGCTTGGAGGGGACTGCCTATCAGCCCCAGCATTTT.

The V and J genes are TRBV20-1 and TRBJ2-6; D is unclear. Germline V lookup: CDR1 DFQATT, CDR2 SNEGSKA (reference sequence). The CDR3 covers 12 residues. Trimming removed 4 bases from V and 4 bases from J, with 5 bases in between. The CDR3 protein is CSANQGANVLTF. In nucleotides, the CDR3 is TGCAGTGCTAACCAGGGGGCCAACGTCCTGACTTTC.

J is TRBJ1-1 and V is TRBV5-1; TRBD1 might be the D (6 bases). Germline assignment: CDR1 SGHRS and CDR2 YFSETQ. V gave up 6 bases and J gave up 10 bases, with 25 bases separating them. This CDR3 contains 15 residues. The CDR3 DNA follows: TGCGCCAGCACCTCCCAGGGAGGCTGGACAGTCGGAGCTTTCTTT. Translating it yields CASTSQGGWTVGAFF.

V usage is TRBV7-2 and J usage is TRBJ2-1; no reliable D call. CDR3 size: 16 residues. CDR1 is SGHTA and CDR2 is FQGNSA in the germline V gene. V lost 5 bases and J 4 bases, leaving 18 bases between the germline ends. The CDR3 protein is CASSPSVGKGYNEQFF. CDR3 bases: TGTGCCAGCAGCCCCAGTGTGGGGAAAGGATACAATGAGCAGTTCTTC.

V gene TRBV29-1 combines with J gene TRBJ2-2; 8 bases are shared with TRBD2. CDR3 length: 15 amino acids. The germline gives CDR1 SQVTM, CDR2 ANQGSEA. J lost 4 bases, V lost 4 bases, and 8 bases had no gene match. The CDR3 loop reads CSVVKAGVSTGELFF. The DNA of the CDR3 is TGCAGCGTTGTTAAAGCGGGAGTGAGCACCGGGGAGCTGTTTTTT.

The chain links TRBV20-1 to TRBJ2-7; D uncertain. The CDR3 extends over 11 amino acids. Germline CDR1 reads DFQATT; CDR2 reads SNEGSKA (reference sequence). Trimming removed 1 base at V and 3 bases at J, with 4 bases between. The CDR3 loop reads CSARVIYEQYF. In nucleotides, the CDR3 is TGCAGTGCTAGAGTGATCTACGAGCAGTACTTC.

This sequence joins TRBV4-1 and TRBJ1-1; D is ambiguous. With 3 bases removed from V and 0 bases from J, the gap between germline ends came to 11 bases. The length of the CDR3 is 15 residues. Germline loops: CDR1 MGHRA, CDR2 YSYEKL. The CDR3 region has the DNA TGCGCCAGCAGCCAGCTTTCAGTTATGAACACTGAAGCTTTCTTT. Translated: CASSQLSVMNTEAFF.

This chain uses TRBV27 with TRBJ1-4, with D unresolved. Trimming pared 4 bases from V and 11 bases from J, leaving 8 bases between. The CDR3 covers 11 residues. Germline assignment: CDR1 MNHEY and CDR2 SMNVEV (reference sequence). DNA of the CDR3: TGTGCCAGCAGTTCGGGCGGGAAACTGTTTTTT. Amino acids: CASSSGGKLFF.

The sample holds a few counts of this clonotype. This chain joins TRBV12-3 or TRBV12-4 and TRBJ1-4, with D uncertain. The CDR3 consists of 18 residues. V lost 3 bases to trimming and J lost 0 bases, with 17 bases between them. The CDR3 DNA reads TGTGCCAGCAGTTTTTCAGCAGATCACAGAGCAACTAATGAAAAACTGTTTTTT. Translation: CASSFSADHRATNEKLFF.